This entry lists 25 T cell receptor beta chains sequenced from one sample in a study of blood T cell repertoires in COVID-19 (dated by TCRdb to the early 2020s). Libraries were made using the immunoSEQ multiplex PCR assay. Held by TCRdb, this immuneACCESS table contains in-frame sequences only and omits some clones. Under half of the omission traces to an unresolved V gene where checked; the cause of the rest is unknown. The sample includes about 98,000 clones, with approximately 86% observed a single time. Roughly 5.6% of the sample rests with the top ten. Sequences were obtained from peripheral blood. The origin of the receptors is a woman in her forties or fifties with COVID-19, enrolled during active disease.

This CDR3 reads CASSRPGVDSPLHF. CDR3 bases: TGTGCCAGTAGTCGTCCCGGGGTGGATTCACCCCTCCACTTT. The V call is TRBV19, the J call TRBJ1-6; D unclear. Germline V CDR1 and CDR2: LNHDA, SQIVND (reference sequence). CDR3 size: 14 residues. Trimming removed 5 bases from V and 8 bases from J, with 13 bases in between.

This chain uses TRBV18 with TRBJ2-7; 8 bases are shared with TRBD1. This CDR3 comprises 14 residues. Looked up from germline, CDR1 is KGHSH and CDR2 is LQKENI. The V segment lost 6 bases and the J segment 7 bases; nucleotides outside the gene matches: 11. The CDR3 is CASSGQDITGEQYF. CDR3 in DNA: TGTGCCAGCTCGGGACAGGACATCACGGGGGAGCAGTACTTC.

This chain uses TRBV18 with TRBJ1-3; D unresolved. Trimming took off 4 bases at V and 2 bases at J, with 9 bases between the two ends. Looked up from germline, CDR1 is KGHSH and CDR2 is LQKENI. This CDR3 has 14 amino acids. In DNA form, the CDR3 reads TGTGCCAGCTCACGACTCGAGGCTGGAAACACCATATATTTT. Protein sequence: CASSRLEAGNTIYF.

J is TRBJ2-1 and V is TRBV29-1; D ambiguous. The V end lost 3 bases, the J end lost 4 bases, and 10 bases lay between the germline ends. The CDR3 loop spans 13 amino acids. Germline CDR1 and CDR2: SQVTM and ANQGSEA. The CDR3: CSVDPIGYNEQFF. The CDR3 DNA reads TGCAGCGTTGATCCTATCGGGTACAATGAGCAGTTCTTC.

In nucleotides, the CDR3 is TGCGCCAGCAGCAGGGGCCTAAGACCTAATCAGCCCCAGCATTTT. Residues: CASSRGLRPNQPQHF. The J gene is TRBJ1-5, the V gene TRBV23-1, with D maybe TRBD1 (6 bases). TRBV23-1 counts as an open reading frame of uncertain function. V shed 6 bases and J shed 4 bases, with 16 bases lying between them. The CDR3 spans 15 residues.

V gene TRBV4-2 combines with J gene TRBJ2-5, with 10 bases fitting TRBD1. The germline gives CDR1 LGHNA, CDR2 YNFKEQ. V trimming: 1 base; J trimming: 5 bases; junction bases outside the gene matches: 4. The CDR3 has 15 amino acids. As DNA, the CDR3 is TGTGCCAGCAGCCAAGGACAGGGGGCTGGGGAGACCCAGTACTTC. Encoded protein: CASSQGQGAGETQYF.

The chain couples TRBV5-8 to TRBJ2-7, with D perhaps TRBD2 (5 bases). This CDR3 spans 16 amino acids. Germline CDR1 SGHTS, CDR2 YDEGEE. V was pared by 4 bases and J by 4 bases, with 21 bases between. The CDR3: CASSRDLGPGGYEQYF. CDR3 bases: TGTGCCAGCAGCCGCGATTTAGGTCCAGGAGGTTACGAGCAGTACTTC.

The chain couples TRBV7-9 to TRBJ1-1; D perhaps matches TRBD1 (5 bases). V was clipped by 6 bases and J by 5 bases, with 16 bases between them. This CDR3 is built from 14 residues. Germline assignment: CDR1 SEHNR and CDR2 FQNEAQ (reference sequence). The chain's CDR3 is CASRFGPGETEAFF. The CDR3 nucleotides are TGTGCCAGCAGATTTGGCCCGGGGGAGACTGAAGCTTTCTTT.

The chain couples TRBV9 to TRBJ2-1, with 10 nucleotides matching TRBD2. V was pared by 0 bases and J by 8 bases, with 8 bases of the junction left unmatched. This CDR3 contains 16 residues. Germline V gene lookup returns CDR1 SGDLS and CDR2 YYNGEE. DNA for the CDR3: TGTGCCAGCAGCGTAGAAGGGAGCGGGGGGGCATATGAGCAGTTCTTC. Its protein product is CASSVEGSGGAYEQFF.

The V and J genes are TRBV19 and TRBJ1-1; TRBD1 aligns across 7 bases. After removal of 7 bases from V and 1 base from J, the junction contained 9 bases not matched to a gene. The length of the CDR3 is 15 residues. The germline gives CDR1 LNHDA, CDR2 SQIVND (reference sequence). CDR3 DNA: TGTGCCAGTAAAGATAGGACAGGAAGGAACACTGAAGCTTTCTTT. This encodes CASKDRTGRNTEAFF.

The J gene is TRBJ2-5, the V gene TRBV7-2; tentative D call: TRBD2 (5 bases). Germline lookup yields CDR1 SGHTA and CDR2 FQGNSA. Trimming took 7 bases from V and 5 from J, leaving 23 bases between them. The CDR3 is made up of 16 amino acids. In DNA, the CDR3 is TGTGCCAGCACCTCCCCGGGGTCTCAATTTTCGGAGACCCAGTACTTC. Its protein product is CASTSPGSQFSETQYF.

V usage is TRBV9 and J usage is TRBJ2-5; TRBD2 matches at 13 bases. Germline V CDR1 and CDR2: SGDLS, YYNGEE. J was trimmed by 5 bases and V by 2 bases; bases with no gene match: 9. This CDR3 is built from 17 residues. The CDR3 sequence is CASSVARTSGGAETQYF. Here the CDR3 DNA reads TGTGCCAGCAGCGTTGCCCGTACTAGCGGGGGGGCGGAGACCCAGTACTTC.

The chain joins TRBV6-5 to TRBJ2-7; D perhaps matches TRBD1 (5 bases). Germline V gene data show CDR1 as MNHEY and CDR2 as SVGAGI. This CDR3 spans 13 amino acids. The V end was cut by 2 bases, the J end by 5 bases, with 10 bases between. CDR3 sequence reads: CASSYSRAHEQYF. The CDR3 bases are TGTGCCAGCAGTTACAGCAGGGCCCACGAGCAGTACTTC.

V usage is TRBV4-1 and J usage is TRBJ2-7, with no clear D. Germline V gene data show CDR1 as MGHRA and CDR2 as YSYEKL. V was clipped by 1 base and J by 0 bases, with 4 bases between them. The CDR3 spans 13 residues. The CDR3 DNA is TGCGCCAGCAGCCAAGGACTCTCCTACGAGCAGTACTTC. Protein sequence: CASSQGLSYEQYF.

This chain joins TRBV28 and TRBJ2-7, with unresolved D. Germline V gene lookup returns CDR1 MDHEN and CDR2 SYDVKM. The CDR3 consists of 14 residues. V shed 3 bases and J shed 2 bases, with 11 bases lying between them. The CDR3 region is CASSFPSATYEQYF. The CDR3 DNA reads as TGTGCCAGCAGTTTTCCCAGCGCGACCTACGAGCAGTACTTC.

V gene TRBV30 combines with J gene TRBJ1-1; 8 nucleotides align to TRBD1. With 2 bases clipped from V and 6 bases from J, the junction kept 2 bases outside the gene matches. CDR1 GTSNPN and CDR2 SVGIG come from the germline V gene (reference sequence). The CDR3 contains 12 residues. CDR3 region: CAWSTQGAEAFF. CDR3 DNA sequence: TGTGCCTGGAGTACACAGGGGGCTGAAGCTTTCTTT. Drawing the rest from reference TRBV30 and TRBJ1-1, the complete variable domain is SQTIHQWPATLVQPVGSPLSLECTVEGTSNPNLYWYRQAAGRGLQLLFYSVGIGQISSEVPQNLSASRPQDRQFILSSKKLLLSDSGFYLCAWSTQGAEAFFGQGTRLTVV.

The gene calls are TRBV29-1 and TRBJ2-5, with a tentative D call TRBD2 (5 bases). The germline V gene has CDR1 SQVTM and CDR2 ANQGSEA. V lost 4 bases, J lost 4 bases, and 13 bases lay in between. The CDR3 has 13 residues. The CDR3 sequence: CSVGWLAGETQYF. CDR3 nucleotides: TGCAGCGTTGGGTGGCTAGCCGGAGAGACCCAGTACTTC.

The chain combines TRBV4-2 with TRBJ1-4, with 7 bases matching TRBD1. CDR1 LGHNA and CDR2 YNFKEQ come from the germline V gene. V dropped 5 bases and J dropped 5; count of bases not matched to a gene: 8. The CDR3 has 15 amino acids. CDR3 loop: CASSSSGTDNEKLFF. Here the CDR3 DNA reads TGTGCCAGCAGCTCTTCCGGGACAGACAATGAAAAACTGTTTTTT.

The chain joins TRBV7-2 to TRBJ2-7; TRBD2 might be the D (6 bases). The CDR3 contains 14 residues. CDR1 SGHTA and CDR2 FQGNSA come from the germline V gene. V lost 2 bases and J lost 6, with 14 bases in between. CDR3: CASSLLGGAAEQYF. The CDR3 nucleotides read TGTGCCAGCAGCTTACTTGGCGGGGCCGCCGAGCAGTACTTC.

CDR3 DNA: TGTGCCAGCAGCTTAAGGATTCAGGGATTGTTAGACAATGAGCAGTTCTTC. The encoded protein is CASSLRIQGLLDNEQFF. This chain connects TRBV7-3 to TRBJ2-1; D may be TRBD1 (5 bases). This CDR3 region has 17 residues. V was trimmed by 1 base and J by 5 bases, leaving 18 bases between them. Per germline, CDR1 SGHTA and CDR2 FQGTGA.

CDR3 loop: CASSELTGGGGYTF. DNA of the CDR3: TGTGCCAGCAGTGAACTAACAGGGGGCGGTGGCTACACCTTC. V is TRBV6-1 and J is TRBJ1-2, with 9 bases that match TRBD1. Germline V gene data show CDR1 as MNHNS and CDR2 as SASEGT. The CDR3 totals 14 residues. Germline trimming cut 2 bases from V and 7 bases from J; bases unmatched to any gene: 5.

This chain links TRBV7-9 with TRBJ2-3; D might be TRBD1 (6 bases). V was cut by 4 bases and J by 1 base, with 9 bases left in between. Germline values: CDR1 SEHNR, CDR2 FQNEAQ (reference sequence). This CDR3 has 14 amino acids. The CDR3 sequence: CASSSTGRTDTQYF. Here the CDR3 DNA reads TGTGCCAGCAGCTCTACAGGGCGCACAGATACGCAGTATTTT.

J is TRBJ2-1 and V is TRBV12-2; the table's TRBD1 call for D was not verified on the DNA. TRBV12-2 is noted as a pseudogene. The CDR3 extends over 15 amino acids. The CDR3, as DNA: TGTGCAAGTCGCTTAATCAATGCAGGAAACAATGAGCAGTTCTTC. Protein product: CASRLINAGNNEQFF.

This clone appeared a single time. The chain has TRBV4-3 and TRBJ2-5; 8 bases are shared with TRBD2. CDR1 LGHNA and CDR2 YSLEER come from the germline V gene. The CDR3 is 16 residues long. Unmatched junction bases numbered 8, after V lost 0 bases and J lost 5 bases. Here the CDR3 reads CASSQEGRGGWETQYF. Written as DNA, the CDR3 is TGCGCCAGCAGCCAAGAAGGACGGGGGGGCTGGGAGACCCAGTACTTC.

CDR3 amino acids: CASSLTMATAYEQYF. CDR3 in DNA: TGTGCCAGCAGCCTGACCATGGCGACAGCCTACGAGCAGTACTTC. The chain joins TRBV11-2 to TRBJ2-7, with D possibly matching TRBD1 (5 bases). This CDR3 comprises 15 residues. Germline V CDR1 and CDR2: SGHAT, FQNNGV. V lost 5 bases and J 2 bases, leaving 16 bases between the germline ends.